One T cell receptor (beta chain) is described in this entry. Its antigen target is currently unknown. Per-base qualities were not stored, and no clone one base away is much larger. The data derive from a study of early stage breast cancer tumors (TCRdb year 2017). Looking at the study overall: Of the 15 to 20 invasive breast tumors, approximately 11 were found to be estrogen receptor-positive, progesterone receptor-positive and HER2-negative. Of the roughly twelve ER+/PR+/HER2- tumors, eight were classified as invasive ductal carcinomas and four as invasive lobular carcinomas. A read coverage of roughly 10-fold per sample was achieved on average. The samples as a whole yielded a few million detected templates, corresponding to 850,000 to 1,400,000 unique clonotypes. Results the study describes overall, beyond this receptor: Repertoires from blood resembled normal breast more closely than tumor, and using blood as a reference for each tissue separated tumor from normal in about 85% of the 16 patients. Bulk genomic DNA sequencing of unsorted cells missed chain pairing and functional markers such as CD4, CD8 and FOXP3. Enriched TCRB sequences shared across patients were found to be mostly commonly generated sequences that were unlikely to play an important role in the tumor microenvironment. Because the cohort was small, a breakdown by tumor subtype could not be done. Tumors showed approximately 2.5-fold higher T cell density and higher clonality than adjacent normal breast tissue.

Germline trimming amounts to 2 bases on V and 5 bases on J, with 4 as the count of junction bases outside the gene matches. Taken from cysteine to phenylalanine, the CDR3 has 14 residues. The DNA shown is the 42-base CDR3, in frame from base 1. CDR1 and CDR2 are read off the germline V gene as SNHLY and FYNNEI. Each sample was amplified in two independent genomic DNA replicates, using around 550 ng for blood and about 1.5 ug for tumor or normal breast. TCRB sequencing of genomic DNA was carried out with the ImmunoSeq Intro kit according to the manufacturer's instructions. The multiplex PCR ran for 30 to 35 cycles using proprietary primers and spike-in control sequences for absolute quantification. An 87-bp fragment spanning the CDR3 and flanking V and J genes was sequenced with single-end 150-bp reads. Seven samples, with two replicates for each sample, were multiplexed per lane of an Illumina MiSeq using version 3.0 chemistry. As for the authors' bioinformatics: Raw data were processed by the vendor's proprietary pipeline, with both replicates merged into one result per sample. A clonotype was defined as productive rearrangements that share the same V-gene family, CDR3 amino acid sequence and J-gene segment. To compute clonality, the normalized Shannon entropy (Pielou evenness) of TCRB abundances was subtracted from 1. To estimate T cell density, the total number of templates was divided by the input cell count, which was inferred from how much DNA went in. Recon, run with its default parameters, was used to estimate overall repertoire diversity and clonality. Clonotypes with over 0.1% abundance in tumor and at least 32-fold higher abundance in tumor than in normal breast were defined as tumor-enriched. TCRdb took over this immuneACCESS table, retaining in-frame rearrangements with V and J assigned. Such tables are incomplete; in checked studies, under half of the missing clones stem from an unresolved V gene, and the remainder is unexplained. V and J calls plus clone size are reproduced from that table; the DNA served to infer D and trimming. Within this sample are tens of thousands of clones, with about nine tenths of them counted one time only. The biggest ten clones account for around 5% of the sample.

The study profiled bulk TCR beta-chain repertoires in matched peripheral blood, tumor and adjacent normal breast tissue taken from approximately 15 patients with early-stage breast cancer. Before surgery, whole blood (roughly 5-11 mL) was collected into EDTA tubes and processed within 2 hours. Ficoll-Paque centrifugation in SepMate-50 tubes was used to isolate peripheral blood mononuclear cells. PBMCs were cryopreserved in roughly 90% FBS with roughly 10% DMSO in aliquots of roughly 1.8 to 4 million cells and stored in liquid nitrogen. Genomic DNA was extracted with the Qiagen AllPrep DNA/RNA Mini kit.

Recombination joined TRBV2 with TRBJ1-1, with 8 bases matching TRBD1. The material sequenced was blood. The source is a person aged 65-85 years with breast cancer. The DNA is as follows: TGTGCCAGCAGTGAACAGGGGGCGCCGACTGAAGCTTTCTTT. Its protein product is CASSEQGAPTEAFF.